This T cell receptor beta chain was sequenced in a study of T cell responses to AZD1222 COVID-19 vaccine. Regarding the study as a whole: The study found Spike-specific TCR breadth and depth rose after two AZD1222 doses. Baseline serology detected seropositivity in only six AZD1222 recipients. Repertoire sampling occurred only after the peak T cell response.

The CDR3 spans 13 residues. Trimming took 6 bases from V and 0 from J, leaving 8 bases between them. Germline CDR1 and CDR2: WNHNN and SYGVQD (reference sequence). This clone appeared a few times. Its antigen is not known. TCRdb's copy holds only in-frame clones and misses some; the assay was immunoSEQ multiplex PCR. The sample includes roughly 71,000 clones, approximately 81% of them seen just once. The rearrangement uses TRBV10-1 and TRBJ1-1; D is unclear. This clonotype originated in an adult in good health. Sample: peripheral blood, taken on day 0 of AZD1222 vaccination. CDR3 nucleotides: TGCGCCAGCAGCGGGGATGTGAACACTGAAGCTTTCTTT. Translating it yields CASSGDVNTEAFF.